This T cell receptor (beta chain) is drawn from a study of blood T cell repertoires in COVID-19. Profiled with immunoSEQ multiplex PCR; TCRdb holds only in-frame clones, not every one. The data contain more than 85,000 clones, around nine tenths of them singletons. The junction had 13 bases not matched to a gene; V was cut back by 1 base and J by 14 bases. The V gene's germline CDR1 is LGHDT and CDR2 YNNKEL (reference sequence). The CDR3 contains 16 residues. What was sequenced was peripheral blood. The chain is built from TRBV3-1 (or the pseudogene TRBV3-2) and TRBJ1-6; 8 nucleotides agree with TRBD1. The clonotype originates from a woman in her 50s with acute or convalescent COVID-19. CDR3 bases: TGTGCCAGCAGCCAAGTGAGGGGGACAGGCTTTTTAACCCTCCACTTT. Residues: CASSQVRGTGFLTLHF.